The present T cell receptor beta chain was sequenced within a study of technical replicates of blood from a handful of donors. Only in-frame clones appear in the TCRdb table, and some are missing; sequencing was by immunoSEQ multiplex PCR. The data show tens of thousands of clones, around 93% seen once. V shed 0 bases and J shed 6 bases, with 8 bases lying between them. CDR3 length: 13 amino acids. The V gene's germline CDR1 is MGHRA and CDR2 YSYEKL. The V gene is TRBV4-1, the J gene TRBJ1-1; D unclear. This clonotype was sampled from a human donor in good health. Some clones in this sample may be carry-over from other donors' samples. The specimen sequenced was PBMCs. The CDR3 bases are TGCGCCAGCAGCCAAGATCGCGTATCTGAAGCTTTCTTT. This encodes CASSQDRVSEAFF.